Listed here are 20 T cell receptor beta chains from one sample, sequenced in a study of T cell clusters in autoimmune cytopenias. Each sample's input was approximately 0.25 ug genomic DNA, about 38,000 genome equivalents. One tube held mixed TRB-A and TRB-B primer pools for touch-down PCR. One entry per CDR3 protein, without DNA, is what TCRdb gives after re-calling the multiplex PCR reads. Recorded for this sample: approximately 9,100 distinct CDR3 sequences. Sequencing was performed on peripheral blood. The source of these receptors is a human donor with an autoimmune cytopenia or autoimmune hepatitis (not recorded which).

In terms of frequency, this clonotype is medium-sized (0.01 to 0.1%). The V and J genes are TRBV30 and TRBJ2-7; lacking DNA, the TRBD1 call made by TCRdb goes unchecked. Germline loops: CDR1 GTSNPN, CDR2 SVGIG (reference sequence). This CDR3 contains 13 residues. CDR3 sequence reads: CASLDRGLNEQYF.

V usage is TRBV7-9 and J usage is TRBJ2-1; TCRdb's D call of TRBD2 is untestable without DNA. The CDR3 consists of 12 residues. The V gene's germline CDR1 is SEHNR and CDR2 FQNEAQ (reference sequence). CDR3 in amino acids: CAISGIYNEQFF. Based on the CDR3 plus reference TRBV7-9 and TRBJ2-1, the full variable domain is DTGVSQNPRHKITKRGQNVTFRCDPISEHNRLYWYRQTLGQGPEFLTYFQNEAQLEKSRLLSDRFSAERPKGSFSTLEIQRTEQGDSAMYLCAISGIYNEQFFGPGTRLTVL.

Considering frequency, this clonotype is medium-sized. The rearrangement joins TRBV29-1 to TRBJ2-1. CDR1 is SQVTM and CDR2 is ANQGSEA in the germline V gene. The CDR3 contains 16 residues. The CDR3 reads CSVEYLAAGSYNEQFF.

The chain links TRBV7-2 to TRBJ2-7; without DNA, the TCRdb call of TRBD1 cannot be checked. Germline V lookup: CDR1 SGHTA, CDR2 FQGNSA. This CDR3 spans 16 amino acids. The CDR3 here is CASSLEGGASSYEQYF.

The genes are TRBV6-4 and TRBJ1-1; TCRdb selects TRBD1, and the lack of DNA leaves this call unchecked. This CDR3 is 13 amino acids long. CDR1 is MRHNA and CDR2 is SNTAGT in the germline V gene. CDR3 sequence reads: CASPGRGQTEAFF.

The chain combines TRBV19 with TRBJ2-5; TCRdb names TRBD1, which stays unverified in the absence of DNA. This CDR3 spans 16 amino acids. Looked up from germline, CDR1 is LNHDA and CDR2 is SQIVND (reference sequence). CDR3 protein: CASSPDKDRGVETQYF.

This sequence joins TRBV11-2 and TRBJ2-2; TCRdb's D call, TRBD1, is unchecked because there is no DNA. Germline values: CDR1 SGHAT, CDR2 FQNNGV. The CDR3 covers 14 residues. The CDR3 loop reads CASSWDRDTGELFF.

This chain joins TRBV30 and TRBJ1-3. Germline V lookup: CDR1 GTSNPN, CDR2 SVGIG (reference sequence). This CDR3 region has 15 residues. This CDR3 is CAFSRGTASGNTIYF.

The genes are TRBV12-3 or TRBV12-4 and TRBJ2-7. The CDR3 is 14 residues long. The CDR3 sequence: CASSLAGDSYEQYF.

Judged by frequency, this clonotype is medium-sized (0.01 to 0.1%). The J gene is TRBJ1-2, the V gene TRBV29-1; with no DNA, the TCRdb D assignment of TRBD1 cannot be verified. Germline CDR1 reads SQVTM; CDR2 reads ANQGSEA. The CDR3 covers 11 residues. This chain's CDR3 is CSVDRGNGYTF.

The chain combines TRBV15 with TRBJ1-1; TCRdb designates TRBD1, a call that cannot be tested without DNA. Germline CDR1 LNHNV, CDR2 YYDKDF (reference sequence). The CDR3 is made up of 15 amino acids. The CDR3 reads CATSRAGTGNTEAFF.

The chain links TRBV27 to TRBJ2-6; TCRdb picks TRBD2, but there is no DNA to check that call. The CDR3 length is 18 residues. The germline CDR1 and CDR2 sequences are MNHEY and SMNVEV (reference sequence). CDR3 sequence reads: CASTDPGRTLEGANVLTF. Supplemented by reference TRBV27 and TRBJ2-6, the full variable domain reads EAQVTQNPRYLITVTGKKLTVTCSQNMNHEYMSWYRQDPGLGLRQIYYSMNVEVTDKGDVPEGYKVSRKEKRNFPLILESPSPNQTSLYFCASTDPGRTLEGANVLTFGAGSRLTVL.

This CDR3 reads CAWSSRDRGTGELFF. The chain recombines TRBV30 with TRBJ2-2; no DNA is available, so the TRBD1 call from TCRdb remains unchecked. The CDR3 covers 15 residues. Germline CDR1 reads GTSNPN; CDR2 reads SVGIG (reference sequence).

The rearrangement joins TRBV11-2 to TRBJ2-2; TCRdb's assignment of TRBD1 cannot be checked, as there is no DNA. The CDR3 has 15 residues. Per germline, CDR1 SGHAT and CDR2 FQNNGV. The CDR3 spells CASSLGTGYTGELFF. Drawing the rest from reference TRBV11-2 and TRBJ2-2, the complete variable domain is EAGVAQSPRYKIIEKRQSVAFWCNPISGHATLYWYQQILGQGPKLLIQFQNNGVVDDSQLPKDRFSAERLKGVDSTLKIQPAKLEDSAVYLCASSLGTGYTGELFFGEGSRLTVL.

This clonotype registers medium-sized by frequency. The chain recombines TRBV12-3 or TRBV12-4 with TRBJ1-4; TCRdb's D gene call, TRBD1, goes unchecked for lack of DNA. The CDR3 spans 14 residues. The CDR3 loop reads CASSVGTRKEKLFF.

The chain carries TRBV5-1 and TRBJ1-2; TCRdb reports TRBD1, a call that lacks DNA to check it against. The CDR3 runs 14 residues. Germline CDR1 and CDR2: SGHRS and YFSETQ. The CDR3 is CASREPSANYGYTF.

V is TRBV30 and J is TRBJ2-1; there is no DNA to check the TCRdb D call of TRBD2. The CDR3 has 16 amino acids. The germline CDR1 and CDR2 sequences are GTSNPN and SVGIG (reference sequence). The CDR3 here is CAWSGGTSGGNNEQFF.

According to its frequency, this clonotype is medium-sized. The CDR3 loop reads CASSDRWQGGKETQYF. The chain is built from TRBV6-1 and TRBJ2-5; TCRdb outputs TRBD2, but without DNA this stays unchecked. The CDR3 length is 16 residues. Germline V gene sequence: CDR1 MNHNS, CDR2 SASEGT.

This clonotype is medium-sized (0.01 to 0.1%) by frequency. The chain combines TRBV29-1 with TRBJ2-3; TCRdb calls TRBD2, which cannot be checked without DNA. CDR1 is SQVTM, CDR2 ANQGSEA, per germline. This CDR3 is built from 13 residues. This CDR3 is CSVPSGGGDTQYF.

The gene calls are TRBV6-1 and TRBJ2-3. The CDR3 runs 14 residues. Germline CDR1 reads MNHNS; CDR2 reads SASEGT. The CDR3 protein is CASSKAAYTDTQYF.